The clone carrying this T cell receptor (beta chain) showed up just a few times. The target antigen is unknown. The data were taken from a study of cytomegalovirus exposure and HLA in healthy donors. The overall study: Among a few hundred genotyped donors, more than 65% fell in the Caucasian-associated ancestry cluster.

PCR primers comprised 60 Vbeta and 13 Jbeta primers. The repertoire was sequenced with immunoSEQ multiplex PCR; TCRdb's copy has only in-frame clones and lacks some. The sample holds about 130,000 clones, 83% seen once. Study-wide points: In a later analysis, most CMV-associated TCR beta chains appeared HLA-restricted.

V was shortened by 4 bases and J by 1 base, with 10 bases between the two germline ends. This CDR3 comprises 14 residues. Germline V gene sequence: CDR1 ENHRY, CDR2 SYGVKD. The receptor comes from a man aged 18 to 29 in good health and CMV-seropositive. The gene calls are TRBV10-3 and TRBJ2-5, with D possibly matching TRBD2 (6 bases). Sequenced sample: PBMCs. The CDR3 reads CAISGWGGQETQYF. CDR3 in DNA: TGTGCCATCAGTGGATGGGGAGGCCAAGAGACCCAGTACTTC.